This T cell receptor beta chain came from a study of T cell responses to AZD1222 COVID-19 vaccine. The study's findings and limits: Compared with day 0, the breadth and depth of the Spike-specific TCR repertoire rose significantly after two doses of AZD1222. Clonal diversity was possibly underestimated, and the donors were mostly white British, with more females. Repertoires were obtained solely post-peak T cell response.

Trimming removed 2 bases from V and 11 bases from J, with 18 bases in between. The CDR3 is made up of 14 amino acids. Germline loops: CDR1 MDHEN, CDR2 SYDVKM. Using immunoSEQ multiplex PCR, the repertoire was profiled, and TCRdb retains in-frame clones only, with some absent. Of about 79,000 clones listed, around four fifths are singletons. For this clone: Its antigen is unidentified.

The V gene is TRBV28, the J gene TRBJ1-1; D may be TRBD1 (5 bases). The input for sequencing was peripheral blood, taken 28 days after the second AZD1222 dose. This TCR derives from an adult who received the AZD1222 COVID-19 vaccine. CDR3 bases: TGTGCCAGCAGTTTACCCGGGGCGACGGGGGACGCTTTCTTT. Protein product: CASSLPGATGDAFF.